The following is a T cell receptor beta chain sequence with its context. The germline V gene has CDR1 ENHRY and CDR2 SYGVKD. The CDR3 is 17 residues long. Germline trimming cut 3 bases from V and 3 bases from J; bases unmatched to any gene: 11. This specimen comes from a study of T-cell memory formation after mild COVID-19. TCRdb reprocessed the 5' RACE reads via MiXCR and lists one record per CDR3 protein. This table has some 180,000 distinct CDR3 sequences, approximately 17% appearing once. The chain uses TRBV10-3 and TRBJ1-1; TRBD1 matches at 9 bases. The clonotype was recovered from a man between 18 and 35 years old who had mild COVID-19 (a few samples of this study predate the infection). Cell type and time point are not known. Sequencing was performed on PBMCs or a T cell subset sorted from them (not recorded which). The CDR3 region is CAISDLQGAQGDTEAFF. The CDR3 region has the DNA TGTGCCATCAGTGATCTACAGGGGGCACAGGGCGACACTGAAGCTTTCTTT.